This TCR beta chain was captured in a study of OX40 agonist ivuxolimab in advanced cancers. Study context: The dose-escalation cohort had hepatocellular carcinoma, melanoma, renal cell or head and neck cancer.

Generated by immunoSEQ multiplex PCR, the TCRdb table keeps only in-frame clones and is missing some. The sample includes 20,000 or so clones, more than 65% of them seen just once. This specimen was CD4+ or CD8+ T cells sorted from blood, taken in a trial of the OX40 agonist ivuxolimab. This sequence was found in an adult with an advanced solid tumor such as melanoma, head and neck, liver or kidney cancer.

CDR3 in DNA: TGTGCCAGCAGTGAGGGGATTTTGGCGGCAGCGATGTACCAAGAGACCCAGTACTTC. Its protein is CASSEGILAAAMYQETQYF. The genes are TRBV6-1 and TRBJ2-5; D is undetermined. Germline CDR1 MNHNS, CDR2 SASEGT. This CDR3 comprises 19 residues. V lost 3 bases, J lost 0 bases, and 23 bases lay in between.